Below, 32 T cell receptor beta chains from the same sample are listed, as sequenced in a study of T cells expressing NK-cell markers. TCRdb re-called the 5' RACE reads and shows each CDR3 protein once, DNA omitted. The sample table sets out about 450,000 distinct CDR3 sequences. The sequencing sample was made of blood T cells: a sorted CD56 or NKG2C T cell subset, CD4+ or CD8+ T cells, or bulk PBMC T cells (not recorded which). These TCRs come from a woman aged 18 to 75 in good health.

The chain employs TRBV4-3 and TRBJ2-1; TCRdb indicates TRBD2, and absent DNA this call remains unverified. The CDR3 sequence is 17 residues long. Germline CDR1 is LGHNA and CDR2 is YSLEER. CDR3 loop: CASSQAPGASGANEQFF.

This CDR3 reads CASRQSGTEAFF. The chain employs TRBV3-1 and TRBJ1-1. Per germline, CDR1 LGHDT and CDR2 YNNKEL (reference sequence). CDR3 length: 12 amino acids.

The V call is TRBV20-1, the J call TRBJ2-1. CDR1 DFQATT and CDR2 SNEGSKA come from the germline V gene (reference sequence). CDR3 length equals 17 residues. The CDR3 spells CSASIEDDRRSYNEQFF.

The genes are TRBV20-1 and TRBJ2-7; without DNA, the TCRdb call of TRBD2 cannot be checked. Germline V CDR1 and CDR2: DFQATT, SNEGSKA (reference sequence). The CDR3 contains 14 residues. CDR3 loop: CSAHGLAQPYEQYF.

This chain joins TRBV2 and TRBJ2-3; the D call from TCRdb, TRBD1, cannot be confirmed without DNA. This CDR3 spans 14 amino acids. The germline V gene has CDR1 SNHLY and CDR2 FYNNEI. CDR3 sequence: CASSVTGSTDTQYF.

V is TRBV7-9 and J is TRBJ2-7. The CDR3 extends over 14 amino acids. Germline V CDR1 and CDR2: SEHNR, FQNEAQ (reference sequence). This CDR3 reads CASSLALDAYEQYF.

This chain links TRBV14 with TRBJ2-5; the D gene TCRdb calls, TRBD1, cannot be checked with no DNA. This CDR3 comprises 14 residues. Germline values: CDR1 SGHDN, CDR2 FVKESK. CDR3 in amino acids: CASSIAGAWETQYF. Looking up the rest from reference TRBV14 and TRBJ2-5 gives the full variable domain: EAGVTQFPSHSVIEKGQTVTLRCDPISGHDNLYWYRRVMGKEIKFLLHFVKESKQDESGMPNNRFLAERTGGTYSTLKVQPAELEDSGVYFCASSIAGAWETQYFGPGTRLLVL.

The chain carries TRBV9 and TRBJ2-5; TCRdb picks TRBD1, but there is no DNA to check that call. Germline values: CDR1 SGDLS, CDR2 YYNGEE. The CDR3 length is 14 residues. This chain's CDR3 is CASSVAGTQETQYF.

The rearrangement uses TRBV12-3 or TRBV12-4 and TRBJ2-5. The CDR3 totals 13 residues. This chain's CDR3 is CASSLDGQETQYF.

The V and J genes are TRBV7-2 and TRBJ2-7; TCRdb selects TRBD2, and the lack of DNA leaves this call unchecked. The length of the CDR3 is 15 residues. Germline V gene data show CDR1 as SGHTA and CDR2 as FQGNSA. Here the CDR3 reads CASSLVHLSGPEQYF.

V is TRBV6-2 or TRBV6-3 and J is TRBJ1-1. The CDR3 is 15 amino acids. Germline V CDR1 and CDR2: MNHEY, SVGEGT. The CDR3 is CASSGPNSLNTEAFF.

The chain combines TRBV4-3 with TRBJ2-5; checking the TCRdb D call of TRBD2 is not possible without DNA. CDR3 length equals 17 residues. Germline CDR1 is LGHNA and CDR2 is YSLEER. CDR3 sequence: CASSQDGRRQSQETQYF.

The V and J genes are TRBV5-1 and TRBJ2-4. The CDR3 runs to 14 residues. Germline loops: CDR1 SGHRS, CDR2 YFSETQ. CDR3 residues: CASSLSVSKNIQYF.

The chain recombines TRBV10-3 with TRBJ2-2. CDR1 is ENHRY and CDR2 is SYGVKD in the germline V gene. The CDR3 runs to 16 residues. The CDR3 loop is CAISEGTSSDTGELFF.

The rearrangement uses TRBV19 and TRBJ1-2; as DNA is missing, the TRBD1 call by TCRdb cannot be tested. The CDR3 sequence is 16 residues long. Germline CDR1 reads LNHDA; CDR2 reads SQIVND (reference sequence). CDR3 protein: CASSPRGGSQGRGYTF.

V is TRBV25-1 and J is TRBJ2-3; TCRdb reports TRBD1, a call that lacks DNA to check it against. The CDR3 is made up of 14 amino acids. Germline V lookup: CDR1 MGHDK, CDR2 SYGVNS. CDR3 protein: CASSDPGPTDTQYF.

The V call is TRBV20-1, the J call TRBJ2-4; TCRdb picks TRBD1, but there is no DNA to check that call. The germline V gene encodes CDR1 DFQATT and CDR2 SNEGSKA (reference sequence). This CDR3 has 13 residues. The CDR3 spells CSPRGTDKNIQYF.

This chain connects TRBV7-2 to TRBJ2-2; checking the TCRdb D call of TRBD2 is not possible without DNA. The CDR3 contains 18 residues. Germline V gene data show CDR1 as SGHTA and CDR2 as FQGNSA. The chain's CDR3 is CASSLASLAGGDTGELFF.

This chain joins TRBV12-3 or TRBV12-4 and TRBJ2-2; the D gene TCRdb calls, TRBD1, cannot be checked with no DNA. The CDR3 is made up of 13 amino acids. CDR3 region: CASTQGGTGELFF.

The chain combines TRBV7-2 with TRBJ2-1. The CDR3 runs 15 residues. CDR1 and CDR2 (germline): SGHTA, FQGNSA. CDR3: CATRLAGGPYNEQFF.

The CDR3 sequence: CASSPIDSGANVLTF. The chain uses TRBV19 and TRBJ2-6. This CDR3 comprises 15 residues. Germline CDR1 LNHDA, CDR2 SQIVND (reference sequence).

This CDR3 reads CATSDGGAGPYEQYF. J is TRBJ2-7 and V is TRBV24-1; the D call of TRBD2 rests on TCRdb alone, since no DNA is present to check it. Per the germline V gene, CDR1 is KGHDR and CDR2 is SFDVKD. The CDR3 length is 15 residues.

The genes are TRBV20-1 and TRBJ2-4; absent DNA, TCRdb's TRBD1 call cannot be checked. Per the germline V gene, CDR1 is DFQATT and CDR2 is SNEGSKA (reference sequence). The CDR3 runs 13 residues. This chain's CDR3 is CSARWGGQDIQYF.

The chain recombines TRBV4-1 with TRBJ1-2; TCRdb calls TRBD1, which cannot be checked without DNA. Germline lookup yields CDR1 MGHRA and CDR2 YSYEKL. The CDR3 length is 16 residues. CDR3 amino acids: CASSRTPTGGDYGYTF.

This chain uses TRBV11-2 with TRBJ2-6; TCRdb's D call, TRBD1, is unchecked because there is no DNA. Germline lookup yields CDR1 SGHAT and CDR2 FQNNGV. The CDR3 contains 18 residues. The CDR3 is CASSPKGQGLWGANVLTF.

The chain couples TRBV20-1 to TRBJ2-4; TCRdb selects TRBD1, and the lack of DNA leaves this call unchecked. Germline values: CDR1 DFQATT, CDR2 SNEGSKA (reference sequence). CDR3 size: 15 residues. CDR3 protein: CSASPGPLAKNIQYF.

The V call is TRBV9, the J call TRBJ2-3; TCRdb outputs TRBD2, but without DNA this stays unchecked. CDR1 and CDR2 from the germline V gene are SGDLS and YYNGEE. This CDR3 is 15 amino acids long. This CDR3 is CASSLSPSSTDTQYF.

The chain uses TRBV25-1 and TRBJ2-2; the D call of TRBD2 rests on TCRdb alone, since no DNA is present to check it. The CDR3 extends over 17 amino acids. Germline CDR1 reads MGHDK; CDR2 reads SYGVNS. CDR3 amino acids: CASKEGTSGRDDEELFF.

J is TRBJ1-1 and V is TRBV5-6; TCRdb outputs TRBD1, but without DNA this stays unchecked. The germline gives CDR1 SGHDT, CDR2 YYEEEE. The CDR3 consists of 14 residues. The CDR3 protein is CASSGDSSNTEAFF.

This chain uses TRBV7-6 with TRBJ2-3; checking the TCRdb D call of TRBD1 is not possible without DNA. Germline CDR1 reads SGHVS; CDR2 reads FNYEAQ. The CDR3 runs 18 residues. The CDR3: CASSAALDIEYLTDTQYF.

V usage is TRBV11-2 and J usage is TRBJ2-1; TCRdb returns TRBD2, unconfirmable since there is no DNA. CDR1 is SGHAT, CDR2 FQNNGV, per germline. The CDR3 loop spans 16 amino acids. CDR3 sequence: CASSLVAGGIRNEQFF. The full variable domain, rest sourced from reference TRBV11-2 and TRBJ2-1, is EAGVAQSPRYKIIEKRQSVAFWCNPISGHATLYWYQQILGQGPKLLIQFQNNGVVDDSQLPKDRFSAERLKGVDSTLKIQPAKLEDSAVYLCASSLVAGGIRNEQFFGPGTRLTVL.

The CDR3 here is CSASPTGELFF. The V gene is TRBV20-1, the J gene TRBJ2-2. CDR1 is DFQATT, CDR2 SNEGSKA, per germline (reference sequence). The CDR3 is 11 residues long.